The 27 T cell receptor beta chains presented below share a single source sample, sequenced in a study of shared clonotypes between healthy human individuals. Profiling relied on immunoSEQ multiplex PCR, and the TCRdb table lists in-frame clones only, not all of them. In the table there are millions of clones, 90% to 95% of which are singletons. Terminally differentiated effector memory CD45RA+ cells were left out of the naive CD8 fraction, which was CD45RO-negative and positively selected for CCR7. The sequencing input was naive CD8+ T cells from PBMCs. The source is a man aged 18 to 29 in good health. Some clones in this sample may be carry-over from other donors' samples.

The chain couples TRBV7-9 to TRBJ2-7; 7 nucleotides align to TRBD2. Trimming took 5 bases from V and 0 from J; bases not matched to a gene: 10. The CDR3 contains 16 residues. Germline V gives CDR1 SEHNR, CDR2 FQNEAQ (reference sequence). CDR3 DNA: TGTGCCAGCAGCACCCCAACGGGGGAGGGCTCCTACGAGCAGTACTTC. Translation gives CASSTPTGEGSYEQYF.

The CDR3: CASSLLGAGNEQFF. CDR3 in DNA: TGTGCCAGCAGCTTACTAGGGGCGGGGAATGAGCAGTTCTTC. This chain links TRBV7-6 with TRBJ2-1; D is possibly TRBD2 (6 bases). There are 14 residues in the CDR3. V shed 2 bases and J shed 7 bases, with 12 bases lying between them. Germline loops: CDR1 SGHVS, CDR2 FNYEAQ. Together with reference TRBV7-6 and TRBJ2-1, the CDR3 gives the full variable domain: GAGVSQSPRYKVTKRGQDVALRCDPISGHVSLYWYRQALGQGPEFLTYFNYEAQQDKSGLPNDRFSAERPEGSISTLTIQRTEQRDSAMYRCASSLLGAGNEQFFGPGTRLTVL.

The V call is TRBV7-9, the J call TRBJ2-7, with 8 bases that match TRBD2. The germline V gene encodes CDR1 SEHNR and CDR2 FQNEAQ (reference sequence). V shed 2 bases and J 2 bases; nucleotides not matched to a gene: 11. The CDR3 spans 17 residues. CDR3 sequence reads: CASSLSQGAGVAYEQYF. The DNA for the CDR3 is TGTGCCAGCAGCTTATCACAGGGAGCGGGAGTCGCCTACGAGCAGTACTTC. Full variable domain (remainder filled in from reference TRBV7-9 and TRBJ2-7): DTGVSQNPRHKITKRGQNVTFRCDPISEHNRLYWYRQTLGQGPEFLTYFQNEAQLEKSRLLSDRFSAERPKGSFSTLEIQRTEQGDSAMYLCASSLSQGAGVAYEQYFGPGTRLTVT.

This clone was counted once. This chain joins TRBV6-1 and TRBJ1-2, with D hard to call. Germline V gives CDR1 MNHNS, CDR2 SASEGT. Trimming took 6 bases from V and 8 from J, leaving 19 bases between them. The CDR3 totals 14 residues. The CDR3 DNA sequence: TGTGCCAGCAGCGATCCGGGCATCATAAACGGCTACACCTTC. Translated, it gives CASSDPGIINGYTF.

This chain joins TRBV23-1 and TRBJ1-5; D possibly corresponds to TRBD1 (5 bases). TRBV23-1 is labeled an ORF, and its function is uncertain. V shed 6 bases and J shed 5 bases, with 17 bases lying between them. This CDR3 contains 15 residues. CDR3 protein: CASRPPGESDQPQHF. The CDR3 bases are TGCGCCAGCAGGCCGCCGGGGGAAAGCGATCAGCCCCAGCATTTT.

The V gene is TRBV5-6, the J gene TRBJ2-7, with 14 nucleotides matching TRBD2. V was clipped by 4 bases and J by 3 bases; unmatched bases: 6. Germline lookup yields CDR1 SGHDT and CDR2 YYEEEE. The CDR3 loop spans 16 amino acids. CDR3 region: CASSPLGLAGVYEQYF. The CDR3, as DNA: TGTGCCAGCAGCCCATTGGGACTAGCGGGAGTCTACGAGCAGTACTTC. The full variable domain, its missing parts supplied by reference TRBV5-6 and TRBJ2-7, is DAGVTQSPTHLIKTRGQQVTLRCSPKSGHDTVSWYQQALGQGPQFIFQYYEEEERQRGNFPDRFSGHQFPNYSSELNVNALLLGDSALYLCASSPLGLAGVYEQYFGPGTRLTVT.

The chain couples TRBV7-7 to TRBJ2-1; D is unresolved. V lost 5 bases, J lost 8 bases, and 13 bases lay in between. The germline V gene encodes CDR1 SSHAT and CDR2 FNYEAQ (reference sequence). The CDR3 covers 13 residues. CDR3 in DNA: TGTGCCAGCAGCCGTGGAGCCCGGGATGAGCAGTTCTTC. The encoded protein is CASSRGARDEQFF.

The V gene is TRBV6-5, the J gene TRBJ2-7, with a weak D call TRBD1 (5 bases). CDR1 MNHEY and CDR2 SVGAGI come from the germline V gene. Trimming took 5 bases from V and 5 from J, leaving 10 bases between them. The CDR3 spans 12 residues. The CDR3 DNA reads as TGTGCCAGCAGTCCCCAGGGCAACGAGCAGTACTTC. Translating gives CASSPQGNEQYF.

Regarding this clone: Other nucleotide sequences from this sample produce the same CDR3. The rearrangement links TRBV4-3 to TRBJ2-3; TRBD2 agrees at 12 bases. Germline-derived CDR1 and CDR2 are LGHNA and YSLEER. The J segment lost 6 bases and the V segment lost 4 bases, leaving 5 bases of the junction unmatched. The CDR3 runs 15 residues. CDR3 amino acids: CASSPTSGRADTQYF. The CDR3 coding sequence is TGCGCCAGCAGCCCGACTAGCGGGAGAGCCGATACGCAGTATTTT.

The genes are TRBV28 and TRBJ2-7, with D perhaps TRBD1 or TRBD2 (7 bases each). The CDR3 sequence is 17 residues long. Trimming removed 6 bases at V and 2 bases at J, with 23 bases between. The germline gives CDR1 MDHEN, CDR2 SYDVKM. The CDR3 loop is CASSPVRARGGTYEQYF. The CDR3 coding sequence is TGTGCCAGCAGCCCCGTCAGGGCCAGGGGGGGAACCTACGAGCAGTACTTC.

The V call is TRBV2, the J call TRBJ2-1, with 9 bases aligning to TRBD2. The ends lost 7 bases at V and 8 bases at J; junction bases unmatched: 9. CDR1 is SNHLY and CDR2 is FYNNEI in the germline V gene. The CDR3 has 14 amino acids. CDR3 sequence: CASTGGRAVHEQFF. The CDR3 DNA sequence: TGTGCCAGCACGGGCGGGAGGGCCGTCCATGAGCAGTTCTTC.

This clone was observed a handful of times. The chain combines TRBV4-1 with TRBJ2-1; TRBD2 might be the D (5 bases). Trimming shortened V by 1 base and J by 0 bases, and 7 bases separated the two germline ends. The CDR3 extends over 15 amino acids. Germline CDR1 and CDR2: MGHRA and YSYEKL. Written as DNA, the CDR3 is TGCGCCAGCAGCCAAGGGAGGAGCTCCTACAATGAGCAGTTCTTC. The encoded protein is CASSQGRSSYNEQFF.

The chain is built from TRBV19 and TRBJ1-5; D call uncertain. Trimming pared 5 bases from V and 5 bases from J, leaving 16 bases between. This CDR3 comprises 15 residues. Per the germline V gene, CDR1 is LNHDA and CDR2 is SQIVND (reference sequence). The CDR3 reads CASSPFGQEYQPQHF. CDR3 sequence (DNA): TGTGCCAGTAGTCCCTTCGGGCAGGAGTATCAGCCCCAGCATTTT.

V usage is TRBV9 and J usage is TRBJ2-5, with D hard to call. This CDR3 has 14 residues. Trimming took 4 bases from V and 1 from J, leaving 11 bases between them. Per the germline V gene, CDR1 is SGDLS and CDR2 is YYNGEE. The CDR3 nucleotides are TGTGCCAGCAGCAGAAGTGGGGTCCAAGAGACCCAGTACTTC. Encoded protein: CASSRSGVQETQYF.

This clone was found once. This chain joins TRBV9 and TRBJ1-1; 8 positions match TRBD1. This CDR3 comprises 14 residues. V shed 6 bases and J 1 base; nucleotides not matched to a gene: 5. Germline V gives CDR1 SGDLS, CDR2 YYNGEE. The CDR3 protein is CASNLGQGNTEAFF. The DNA of the CDR3 is TGTGCCAGCAACCTTGGACAGGGGAACACTGAAGCTTTCTTT. The entire variable domain, with the rest obtained from reference TRBV9 and TRBJ1-1, is as follows: DSGVTQTPKHLITATGQRVTLRCSPRSGDLSVYWYQQSLDQGLQFLIQYYNGEERAKGNILERFSAQQFPDLHSELNLSSLELGDSALYFCASNLGQGNTEAFFGQGTRLTVV.

The chain couples TRBV7-9 to TRBJ2-3, with 10 bases that match TRBD2. Trimming cost V 6 bases and J 5 bases; bases outside gene matches: 2. The CDR3 sequence is 13 residues long. Germline V gene sequence: CDR1 SEHNR, CDR2 FQNEAQ (reference sequence). In DNA, the CDR3 is TGTGCCAGCAGGGGACTAGCGTTAGATACGCAGTATTTT. This codes for CASRGLALDTQYF.

The chain joins TRBV29-1 to TRBJ1-1; a weak D match, TRBD1 (5 bases). Per the germline V gene, CDR1 is SQVTM and CDR2 is ANQGSEA. The CDR3 spans 9 residues. The chain's CDR3 is CGAGTEAFF. Written as DNA, the CDR3 is TGCGGGGCAGGCACTGAAGCTTTCTTT.

This clone showed up just once. The gene calls are TRBV28 and TRBJ2-7; tentative D call: TRBD1 (6 bases). The germline CDR1 and CDR2 sequences are MDHEN and SYDVKM. The length of the CDR3 is 15 residues. Trimming took off 6 bases at V and 5 bases at J, with 20 bases between the two ends. The CDR3, as DNA: TGTGCCAGCAGCCAAATCCGGGACACCGGCCACGAGCAGTACTTC. Protein product: CASSQIRDTGHEQYF.

V is TRBV5-4 and J is TRBJ2-3; tentative D call: TRBD2 (5 bases). Germline CDR1 reads SGHNT; CDR2 reads YYREEE (reference sequence). V was pared by 1 base and J by 1 base, with 16 bases between. The CDR3 spans 17 residues. This CDR3 reads CASSLLGDGFGTDTQYF. DNA of the CDR3: TGTGCCAGCAGCTTGTTGGGAGACGGGTTCGGCACAGATACGCAGTATTTT.

Notes on this clone: The same CDR3 also results from other DNA sequences found in this sample. This chain connects TRBV13 to TRBJ2-7, with 7 bases fitting TRBD2. Germline lookup yields CDR1 PRHDT and CDR2 FYEKMQ (reference sequence). The CDR3 extends over 13 amino acids. V was clipped by 4 bases and J by 1 base; unmatched bases: 1. The CDR3 DNA reads as TGTGCCAGCAGCTGGGGGGGTTCCTACGAGCAGTACTTC. This gives the protein CASSWGGSYEQYF.

This clone was seen only a few times. The chain joins TRBV29-1 to TRBJ1-2; D is unresolved. Trimming pared 6 bases from V and 8 bases from J, leaving 7 bases between. The CDR3 runs 9 residues. Germline CDR1 SQVTM, CDR2 ANQGSEA. Here the CDR3 reads CSVGEGYTF. CDR3 in DNA: TGCAGCGTAGGAGAGGGCTACACCTTC.

The V call is TRBV27, the J call TRBJ1-2; D not resolved. Germline lookup yields CDR1 MNHEY and CDR2 SMNVEV (reference sequence). There are 13 residues in the CDR3. Trimming cost V 3 bases and J 4 bases, with 9 bases left between them. The DNA of the CDR3 is TGTGCCAGCAGTTTTGGAAGTCTCTATGGCTACACCTTC. It codes for CASSFGSLYGYTF.

Concerning this clone itself: Other DNA sequences within the sample encode an identical CDR3. The chain carries TRBV6-1 and TRBJ2-7; TRBD1 agrees at 11 bases. The CDR3 runs to 15 residues. J gave up 1 base and V 2 bases, and 1 base lay outside the gene matches. Germline assignment: CDR1 MNHNS and CDR2 SASEGT. CDR3 in DNA: TGTGCCAGCAGTGAAAGGGACAGGGGGTCCTACGAGCAGTACTTC. It yields the protein CASSERDRGSYEQYF.

The chain links TRBV28 to TRBJ2-7, with D unclear. Germline lookup yields CDR1 MDHEN and CDR2 SYDVKM. The length of the CDR3 is 14 residues. V shed 3 bases and J shed 0 bases, with 9 bases lying between them. The DNA of the CDR3 is TGTGCCAGCAGTTTCTCCTGGGGCTCCTACGAGCAGTACTTC. Its protein is CASSFSWGSYEQYF.

The chain couples TRBV4-2 to TRBJ2-1, with 10 bases lining up with TRBD2. The trim removed 5 bases at V and 7 bases at J, leaving 11 bases unmatched. The CDR3 totals 16 residues. Germline loops: CDR1 LGHNA, CDR2 YNFKEQ. The CDR3 nucleotides read TGTGCCAGCAGCACAACGCCGGGACTAGCGAGGAATGAGCAGTTCTTC. It encodes CASSTTPGLARNEQFF.

CDR3 amino acids: CASSLGRGEPLHF. CDR3 coding DNA: TGTGCCAGCAGCTTGGGGCGGGGAGAACCCCTCCACTTT. This chain uses TRBV5-6 with TRBJ1-6; D remains ambiguous. CDR3 length: 13 amino acids. Germline V gives CDR1 SGHDT, CDR2 YYEEEE. V gave up 0 bases and J gave up 12 bases, with 10 bases separating them.

The chain recombines TRBV19 with TRBJ2-5; D gene ambiguous. CDR1 and CDR2 from the germline V gene are LNHDA and SQIVND (reference sequence). This CDR3 comprises 15 residues. V was trimmed by 1 base and J by 4 bases, leaving 13 bases between them. In DNA, the CDR3 is TGTGCCAGTAGTATAGGGTCGGGCTGGGGAGAGACCCAGTACTTC. Translation: CASSIGSGWGETQYF.